The present entry profiles one TCR beta chain with its context. Antigen: not known. Study observations and caveats: Tumor Treg TCRs overlapped most with tumor naive CD4+ cells. The TCR gene usage of tumor memory CD4+ T cells clustered together with blood and lymph node memory CD4+ cells and with lymph node naive CD4+ cells.

Full-length variable regions came from constant-region reverse primers plus semi-nested Nested Universal Primer A PCR. TCRdb used MiXCR to reprocess the 5' RACE reads, holding one entry per CDR3 protein. The table lists tens of thousands of distinct CDR3 sequences, approximately 25% of them singletons. The V end was cut by 8 bases, the J end by 5 bases, with 10 bases between. The CDR3 spans 11 residues. Germline V CDR1 and CDR2: SQVTM, ANQGSEA. The memory fraction was CD4+CD45RO+CD25- cells. This clonotype originated in a female donor with breast cancer. The sequenced sample was memory CD4+ T cells sorted from blood. The subset is: memory CD4+ T cells, CD4+CD45RO+CD25-. The J gene is TRBJ2-1, the V gene TRBV29-1; D is possibly TRBD2 (5 bases). The CDR3 protein is CSPGVNNEQFF. The CDR3 DNA reads TGCAGCCCCGGGGTTAACAATGAGCAGTTCTTC.